A selection of T cell receptor beta chains follows, all from one sample in a study of HIV-infected patients and healthy controls. MiXCR, run by TCRdb on the 5' RACE reads, gives a single entry per CDR3 protein. The sample yields 7,000 to 9,000 distinct CDR3 sequences, 10% seen once. Sequenced here: blood, sampled before antiretroviral therapy. The receptors were sampled from an adult with HIV infection. Both conserved end residues are part of each CDR3. A D gene is named only where the DNA matches it firmly. Where a row states a size, it is once, few, many or the class of an expanded clone; other rows omit it.

d_call,clone_size,v_call,j_call,cdr3_nt,cdr3_aa
NA,many,TRBV18,TRBJ2-1,TGTGCCAGCTCACCTCTCCAGGCAGGGAGCTCCTACAATGAGCAGTTCTTC,CASSPLQAGSSYNEQFF
TRBD2,many,TRBV20-1,TRBJ2-1,TGCAGTGCGACGACTAGCGGGAATAACAATGAGCAGTTCTTC,CSATTSGNNNEQFF
TRBD1,medium-sized,TRBV7-9,TRBJ1-6,TGTGCCAGCAGCGTTCCGGGACAGGGAAGCTCCTATAATTCACCCCTCCACTTT,CASSVPGQGSSYNSPLHF
TRBD2,NA,TRBV19,TRBJ2-3,TGTGCCAGTAAAGCGGGGGGTTTTAGCACAGATATGCAGTATTTT,CASKAGGFSTDMQYF
NA,many,TRBV12-3/TRBV12-4,TRBJ1-1,TGTGCCAGCAGCAGTGGCCCGGGCACTGAAGCTTTCTTT,CASSSGPGTEAFF
NA,many,TRBV27,TRBJ2-1,TGTGCCAGCAGTTTATCAGGCACATGGAGGGCTTACAATGAGCAGTTCTTC,CASSLSGTWRAYNEQFF
NA,large,TRBV11-3,TRBJ1-1,TGTGCCAGCAGCTCTAGGGGAATAGAAGCTTTCTTT,CASSSRGIEAFF
TRBD2,many,TRBV6-2/TRBV6-3,TRBJ2-1,TGTGCCACCGTGGGAGCGGGAGGATTAAGGAATGAGCAGTTCTTC,CATVGAGGLRNEQFF
TRBD1,many,TRBV3-1,TRBJ1-6,TGTGCCAGCAGCCAGCGGGACAGCAATTCACCCCTCCACTTT,CASSQRDSNSPLHF
TRBD1,NA,TRBV5-8,TRBJ2-6,TGTGCCAGCACCCGACAGGGGGTCTCTGGGGCCAACGTCCTGACTTTC,CASTRQGVSGANVLTF
TRBD1,many,TRBV20-1,TRBJ2-7,TGCAGTGCTACAACAGGGGGAGAGACTGGCGAGCAGTACTTC,CSATTGGETGEQYF
NA,many,TRBV4-3,TRBJ1-6,TGCGCCAGCAGCCAAGATCGAGACAGAGATTCACCCCTCCACTTT,CASSQDRDRDSPLHF
NA,NA,TRBV7-9,TRBJ2-7,TGTGCCAGCAGCTTAGAGGCAGGTCTAAAGTACTTC,CASSLEAGLKYF
NA,few,TRBV19,TRBJ1-5,TGTGCCAGTAGTCCGGGGTCTTATAGCAATCAGCCCCAGAATTTT,CASSPGSYSNQPQNF
TRBD2,many,TRBV4-3,TRBJ2-1,TGCGCCAGCAGCCAAGCGGGAGGGCCGGGGGATGAGCAGTTCTTC,CASSQAGGPGDEQFF
NA,many,TRBV20-1,TRBJ2-1,TGCAGTGCTAGAACTACAGGGATGGGTGAGCAGTTCTTC,CSARTTGMGEQFF
NA,many,TRBV21-1,TRBJ1-2,TGTGCCAGCAGCAAAAAAAAGGGGGGGGCAGGGGCTGAAGGCTACACCTTC,CASSKKKGGAGAEGYTF
NA,many,TRBV19,TRBJ1-5,TGTGCCAGTAGTATGGAACAGGCCCGCAATCAGCCCCAGCATTTT,CASSMEQARNQPQHF
NA,many,TRBV19,TRBJ2-3,TGTGCCAGTAAGGAGACAGTTAGCACAGATACGCAGTATTTT,CASKETVSTDTQYF
NA,many,TRBV20-1,TRBJ2-5,TGCAGTGCTAGAGATTACGAGGCCCAAGAGACCCAGTACTTC,CSARDYEAQETQYF
NA,few,TRBV13,TRBJ2-6,TGTGCCAGCAGCCTCACAGGGACTGGGGCCAACGTCCTGACTTTC,CASSLTGTGANVLTF
NA,once,TRBV28,TRBJ1-2,TGTGCCAGCAGGAAGACAGGTACTAATGGCTACACCTTC,CASRKTGTNGYTF
TRBD1,many,TRBV27,TRBJ2-3,TGTGCCAGCAGTAGACAGGGACATACGCAGTATTTT,CASSRQGHTQYF
TRBD1,NA,TRBV14,TRBJ2-2,TGTGCCAGCAGCCAGACAGGCGGGACAGGTTACACCGGGGAGCTGTTTTTT,CASSQTGGTGYTGELFF
TRBD1,NA,TRBV5-4,TRBJ1-4,TGTGCCAGCGGATCGGGACAGAGAACTAATGAAAAACTGTTTTTT,CASGSGQRTNEKLFF
TRBD1,many,TRBV7-9,TRBJ2-2,TGTGCCAGCACTGGGACAGGGGGCAACACCGGGGAGCTGTTTTTT,CASTGTGGNTGELFF
NA,many,TRBV15,TRBJ1-1,TGTGCCACCAGCAGAGAGGAAAAGGCCGGCGGAACTGAAGCTTTCTTT,CATSREEKAGGTEAFF